The 15 T cell receptor beta chains below all came from one sample that was sequenced in a study of post-analysis software for immune sequencing data. These TCRs' antigens remain unknown. Unique molecular identifiers tagged the TCR beta cDNA libraries. One entry per CDR3 protein results from TCRdb running MiXCR on the PCR reads. This table holds hundreds of thousands of distinct CDR3 sequences, about 57% found once. Overall study results and limits: TRBV5-6, TRBV5-1 and TRBV20-1 belonged to a set of about five TRBV segments that were more frequent in patients than controls.

Specimen: blood. Receptors originate from a girl between 10 and 17 years old with multiple sclerosis.

This clonotype was seen a few times. This sequence joins TRBV29-1 and TRBJ2-1; TRBD2 might be the D (6 bases). Germline V gene lookup returns CDR1 SQVTM and CDR2 ANQGSEA. V dropped 2 bases and J dropped 6 bases, with 14 bases sitting between them. The CDR3 is 14 amino acids. CDR3 sequence: CSVERLLGSNEQFF. CDR3 nucleotide sequence: TGCAGCGTTGAAAGGCTACTCGGGAGCAATGAGCAGTTCTTC.

The chain has TRBV5-1 and TRBJ2-2; TRBD1 agrees at 10 bases. V shed 2 bases, J shed 1 base, and the junction held 2 bases outside the gene matches. Per germline, CDR1 SGHRS and CDR2 YFSETQ. The CDR3 runs 16 residues. This CDR3 reads CASSFRDRGNTGELFF. The CDR3 region has the DNA TGCGCCAGCAGCTTTCGGGACAGGGGGAACACCGGGGAGCTGTTTTTT. The variable domain in full, completed from reference TRBV5-1 and TRBJ2-2, reads KAGVTQTPRYLIKTRGQQVTLSCSPISGHRSVSWYQQTPGQGLQFLFEYFSETQRNKGNFPGRFSGRQFSNSRSEMNVSTLELGDSALYLCASSFRDRGNTGELFFGEGSRLTVL.

CDR3 loop: CATSSRQTYEQYF. In DNA, the CDR3 is TGTGCCACCAGCAGTCGACAGACCTACGAGCAGTACTTC. The chain carries TRBV15 and TRBJ2-4, with a tentative D call TRBD1 (5 bases). The closer fit of TRBJ2-7 to the DNA end suggests the J call may be wrong. This CDR3 spans 13 amino acids. From germline, CDR1 is LNHNV and CDR2 YYDKDF (reference sequence).

This clonotype was found a few times. V and J are TRBV5-1 and TRBJ2-3; D unresolved. CDR1 is SGHRS, CDR2 YFSETQ, per germline. V lost 5 bases and J 5 bases, leaving 12 bases between the germline ends. This CDR3 contains 13 residues. The CDR3 region has the DNA TGCGCCAGCAGTAGTCATGGAGTAGATACGCAGTATTTT. It codes for CASSSHGVDTQYF.

The chain employs TRBV6-2 or TRBV6-3 and TRBJ2-7; weak D call: TRBD2 (5 bases). The V end lost 4 bases, the J end lost 0 bases, and 10 bases lay between the germline ends. CDR1 and CDR2 from the germline V gene are MNHEY and SVGEGT. This CDR3 spans 14 amino acids. The CDR3 nucleotides read TGTGCCAGCAGTTTCGAGGGAACCTCCTACGAGCAGTACTTC. Residues: CASSFEGTSYEQYF.

The chain links TRBV4-1 to TRBJ1-2; D uncertain. The CDR3 contains 12 residues. Germline-derived CDR1 and CDR2 are MGHRA and YSYEKL. V shed 2 bases and J shed 8 bases, with 9 bases lying between them. The CDR3 sequence: CASSQHIGGYTF. In DNA form, the CDR3 reads TGCGCCAGCAGCCAACATATTGGGGGCTACACCTTC.

This clonotype was observed at least ten times. The chain carries TRBV29-1 and TRBJ2-7; no firm D call. Per the germline V gene, CDR1 is SQVTM and CDR2 is ANQGSEA. V dropped 5 bases and J dropped 1 base, with 3 bases sitting between them. This CDR3 comprises 10 residues. The CDR3 is CSVLSYEQYF. In DNA form, the CDR3 reads TGCAGCGTTCTTTCCTACGAGCAGTACTTC.

This rearrangement joins TRBV5-1 to TRBJ2-1, with TRBD1 matching over 8 bases. The assigned J gene may be wrong: the sequence end matches TRBJ2-7 better. There are 15 residues in the CDR3. CDR1 and CDR2 from the germline V gene are SGHRS and YFSETQ. The CDR3 loop reads CASSFRQGPSNEQYF. CDR3 coding DNA: TGCGCCAGCAGCTTCCGACAGGGGCCTTCCAATGAGCAGTACTTC.

In the case of this clonotype: A read error may produce the germline difference seen at one junction end. The rearrangement links TRBV6-5 to TRBJ2-7; 10 bases are shared with TRBD2. The CDR3 has 14 amino acids. From germline, CDR1 is MNHEY and CDR2 SVGAGI. The CDR3 reads CAGSYGTSAYEQYF. CDR3 in DNA: TGTGCCGGCAGTTACGGGACTAGCGCTTACGAGCAGTACTTC.

The V call is TRBV18, the J call TRBJ2-5; 11 bases fit TRBD1. Germline-derived CDR1 and CDR2 are KGHSH and LQKENI. The V gene end was trimmed by 3 bases and the J gene end by 1 base; junction bases not matched to a gene: 4. The CDR3 spans 16 residues. The CDR3 loop is CASSPLGTGGQETQYF. CDR3 sequence (DNA): TGTGCCAGCTCACCCCTGGGGACAGGGGGCCAAGAGACCCAGTACTTC.

The chain uses TRBV5-1 and TRBJ1-1; no clear D gene. From germline, CDR1 is SGHRS and CDR2 YFSETQ. This CDR3 spans 16 amino acids. Trimming removed 0 bases from V and 4 bases from J, with 16 bases in between. The DNA of the CDR3 is TGCGCCAGCAGCTTGGCCCCATTGGAGGGAGGCACTGAAGCTTTCTTT. Translated, it gives CASSLAPLEGGTEAFF. Complete variable domain (other parts from reference TRBV5-1 and TRBJ1-1): KAGVTQTPRYLIKTRGQQVTLSCSPISGHRSVSWYQQTPGQGLQFLFEYFSETQRNKGNFPGRFSGRQFSNSRSEMNVSTLELGDSALYLCASSLAPLEGGTEAFFGQGTRLTVV.

The chain is built from TRBV9 and TRBJ2-1; possibly TRBD1 or TRBD2 for D (6 bases each). The V gene lost 0 bases and the J gene lost 6 bases, with 16 bases spanning the gap. Germline loops: CDR1 SGDLS, CDR2 YYNGEE. CDR3 length: 16 residues. In DNA, the CDR3 is TGTGCCAGCAGCGTAGGAGGGGGACCAGCGGGCAATGAGCAGTTCTTC. Protein: CASSVGGGPAGNEQFF.

The rearrangement joins TRBV7-2 to TRBJ2-1; D possibly corresponds to TRBD1 (8 bases). Trimming removed 5 bases from V and 2 bases from J, with 16 bases in between. Germline V lookup: CDR1 SGHTA, CDR2 FQGNSA. The CDR3 is 16 residues long. The CDR3 DNA reads as TGTGCCAGCAGCCCAACAGGGGGGGCTACCTACAATGAGCAGTTCTTC. Protein: CASSPTGGATYNEQFF.

This chain connects TRBV7-2 to TRBJ2-7, with D tentatively TRBD2 (5 bases). The CDR3 extends over 15 amino acids. The germline V gene encodes CDR1 SGHTA and CDR2 FQGNSA. Trimming removed 0 bases at V and 3 bases at J, with 12 bases between. In DNA, the CDR3 is TGTGCCAGCAGCTTAGCGGTGGATCGGGGCTACGAGCAGTACTTC. This codes for CASSLAVDRGYEQYF.

J is TRBJ2-1 and V is TRBV12-3 or TRBV12-4; 8 positions agree with TRBD2. V lost 3 bases to trimming and J lost 5 bases; unmatched junction nucleotides: 9. The CDR3 totals 16 residues. The CDR3 DNA reads as TGTGCCAGCAGTTTCCTAGGACTAGCAAGGGACAATGAGCAGTTCTTC. This translates into CASSFLGLARDNEQFF.